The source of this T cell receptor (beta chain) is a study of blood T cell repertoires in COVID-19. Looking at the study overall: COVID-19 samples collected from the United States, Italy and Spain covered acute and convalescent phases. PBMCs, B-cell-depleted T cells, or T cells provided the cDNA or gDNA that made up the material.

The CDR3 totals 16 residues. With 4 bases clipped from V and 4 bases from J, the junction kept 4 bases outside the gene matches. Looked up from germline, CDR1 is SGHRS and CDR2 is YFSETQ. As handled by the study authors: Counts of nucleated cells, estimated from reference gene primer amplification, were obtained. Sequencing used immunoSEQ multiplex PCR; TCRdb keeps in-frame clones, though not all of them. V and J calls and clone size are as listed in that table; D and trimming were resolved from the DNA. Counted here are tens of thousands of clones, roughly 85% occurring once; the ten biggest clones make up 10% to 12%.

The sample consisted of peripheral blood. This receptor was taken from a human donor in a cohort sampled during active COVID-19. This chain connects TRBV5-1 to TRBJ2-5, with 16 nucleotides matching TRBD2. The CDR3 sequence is CASSPGTSGRAETQYF. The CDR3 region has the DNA TGCGCCAGCAGCCCCGGGACTAGCGGGAGGGCAGAGACCCAGTACTTC.